This TCR beta chain stems from a study of cytomegalovirus exposure and HLA in healthy donors. General observations from the study: Many donors carried some public TCRs, although rarity characterized most TCR sequences. Because they were indistinguishable, some V segments, including TRBV6-2 and TRBV6-3, were excluded. Later genetic work tied a missense DCLRE1C variant to beta-chain V and J trimming. In a later analysis, a genetic analysis reported fewer productive-TCR N-insertions in an Asian-associated ancestry cluster than the cohort average.

13 Jbeta primers and 60 Vbeta primers were used for the PCR. Sequencing was performed with immunoSEQ multiplex PCR; in TCRdb, only in-frame clones are kept and a portion is missing. The table includes some 110,000 clones, around 75% detected once. Turning to this clone: Its target is unknown.

Germline assignment: CDR1 MGHRA and CDR2 YSYEKL. Trimming removed 2 bases at V and 1 base at J, with 9 bases between. This CDR3 spans 15 amino acids. V is TRBV4-1 and J is TRBJ1-3; possible D gene TRBD1, 6 bases. What was sequenced was PBMCs. The TCR sequence derives from a young man in good health and CMV-seronegative. The CDR3 region has the DNA TGCGCCAGCAGCCAACGAACAGGGTCTGGAAACACCATATATTTT. Translated, it gives CASSQRTGSGNTIYF.